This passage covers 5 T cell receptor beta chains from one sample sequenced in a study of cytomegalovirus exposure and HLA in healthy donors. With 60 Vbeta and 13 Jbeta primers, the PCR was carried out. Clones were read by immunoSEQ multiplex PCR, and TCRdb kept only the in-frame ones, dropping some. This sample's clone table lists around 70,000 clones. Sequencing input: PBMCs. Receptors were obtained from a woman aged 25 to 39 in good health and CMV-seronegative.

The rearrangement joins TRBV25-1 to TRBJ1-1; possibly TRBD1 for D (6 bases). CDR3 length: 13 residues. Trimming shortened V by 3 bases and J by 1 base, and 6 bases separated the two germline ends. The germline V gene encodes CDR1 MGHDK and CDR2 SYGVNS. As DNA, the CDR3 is TGTGCCAGCAGTGAGGGGGCGAACACTGAAGCTTTCTTT. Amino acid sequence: CASSEGANTEAFF.

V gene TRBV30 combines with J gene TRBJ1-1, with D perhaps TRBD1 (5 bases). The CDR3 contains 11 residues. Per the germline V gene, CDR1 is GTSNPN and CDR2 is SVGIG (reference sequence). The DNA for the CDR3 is TGTGCTCGGGGGGTCGACACTGAAGCTTTCTTT. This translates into CARGVDTEAFF.

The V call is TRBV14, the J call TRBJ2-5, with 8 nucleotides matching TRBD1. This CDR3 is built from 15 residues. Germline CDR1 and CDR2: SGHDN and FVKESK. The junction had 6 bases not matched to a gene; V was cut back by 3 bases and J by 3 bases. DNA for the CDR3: TGTGCCAGCAGCCATCCGGGACAGGCGGAAGAGACCCAGTACTTC. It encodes CASSHPGQAEETQYF.

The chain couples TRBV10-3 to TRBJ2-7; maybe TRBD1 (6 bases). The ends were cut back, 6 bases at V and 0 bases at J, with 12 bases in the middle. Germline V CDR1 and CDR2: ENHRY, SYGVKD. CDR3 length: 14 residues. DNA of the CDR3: TGTGCCATCAGGGACAGTTTAGACTCCTACGAGCAGTACTTC. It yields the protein CAIRDSLDSYEQYF.

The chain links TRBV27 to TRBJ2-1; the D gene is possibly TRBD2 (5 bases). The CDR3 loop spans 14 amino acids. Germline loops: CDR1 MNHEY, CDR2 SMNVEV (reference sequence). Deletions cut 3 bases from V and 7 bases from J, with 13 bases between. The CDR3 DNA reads TGTGCCAGCAGTTTTGGGCTAGCAATGAATGAGCAGTTCTTC. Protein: CASSFGLAMNEQFF.